Shown below are 2 T cell receptor beta chains from a single sample sequenced in a study of T cells in Graves' hyperthyroidism and ophthalmopathy. TCR beta CDR3 regions were amplified from RNA. First-round RT-PCR of the TCR CDR3 relied on the HTBI primer set. Each CDR3 protein gets one entry after TCRdb re-called the multiplex PCR reads with MiXCR. The sample includes roughly 500,000 distinct CDR3 sequences, about 14% of them seen just once. The specimen sequenced was blood. These receptors all stem from a woman aged 30 to 39 with Graves' hyperthyroidism that later progressed to Graves' ophthalmopathy.

This clonotype was detected ten times or more. This chain joins TRBV7-9 and TRBJ2-2; TRBD2 matches 12 bases. With 5 bases clipped from V and 8 bases from J, the junction kept 3 bases outside the gene matches. This CDR3 has 14 amino acids. The V gene's germline CDR1 is SEHNR and CDR2 FQNEAQ (reference sequence). The CDR3 DNA follows: TGTGCCAGCAGCCGGACTAGCGGGAAAGGGGAGCTGTTTTTT. Amino acid sequence: CASSRTSGKGELFF.

In its sample, this clonotype was seen many times. J is TRBJ1-4 and V is TRBV28; D unresolved. Trimming removed 5 bases at V and 5 bases at J, with 9 bases between. Germline assignment: CDR1 MDHEN and CDR2 SYDVKM. The CDR3 totals 13 residues. This chain's CDR3 is CASSRAENEKLFF. The DNA of the CDR3 is TGTGCCAGCAGTCGAGCCGAGAATGAAAAACTGTTTTTT.